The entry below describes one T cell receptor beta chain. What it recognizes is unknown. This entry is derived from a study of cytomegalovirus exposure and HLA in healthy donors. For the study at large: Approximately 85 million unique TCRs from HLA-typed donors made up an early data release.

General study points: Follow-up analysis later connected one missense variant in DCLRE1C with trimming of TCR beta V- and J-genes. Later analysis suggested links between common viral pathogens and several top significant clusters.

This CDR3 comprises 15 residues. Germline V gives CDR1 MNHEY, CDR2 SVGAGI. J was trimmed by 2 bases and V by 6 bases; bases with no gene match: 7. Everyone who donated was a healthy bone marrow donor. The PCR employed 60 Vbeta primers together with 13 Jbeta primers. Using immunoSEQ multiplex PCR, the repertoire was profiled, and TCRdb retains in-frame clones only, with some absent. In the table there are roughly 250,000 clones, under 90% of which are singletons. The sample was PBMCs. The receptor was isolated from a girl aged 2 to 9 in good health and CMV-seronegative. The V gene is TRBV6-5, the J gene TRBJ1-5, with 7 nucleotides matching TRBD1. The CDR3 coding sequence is TGTGCCAGCAGAAGACAGGGAGGAGGCAATCAGCCCCAGCATTTT. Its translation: CASRRQGGGNQPQHF.